The 2 T cell receptor beta chains listed next were all sequenced from one sample in a study of CXCR3-negative and CXCR3-positive naive CD8 T cells (dated by TCRdb to between 2019 and 2020). Sequencing was carried out with a NextSeq 550. The Human TCR Profiling Kit (MiLaboratory) was used to prepare UMI-labeled 5' RACE TRB cDNA libraries. TCRdb reprocessed the reads into one record per CDR3 protein sequence, lacking DNA. This sample's table lists about 57,000 distinct CDR3 sequences. The ten largest clones capture 23% of the sample. The source material was memory CD8+ T cells from blood. Reading the label with the study, this specimen's cell subset or site is: conventional CD8+ memory T cells (TMEM), sorted as controls. Receptor source: a human donor in good health. Some clones in this sample may be carry-over from other donors' samples.

The chain links TRBV5-5 to TRBJ1-1. Germline-derived CDR1 and CDR2 are SGHKS and YYEKEE (reference sequence). There are 13 residues in the CDR3. CDR3 in amino acids: CASSLEGSPEAFF.

The V call is TRBV5-1, the J call TRBJ2-2; the D call of TRBD1 rests on TCRdb alone, since no DNA is present to check it. Germline CDR1 and CDR2: SGHRS and YFSETQ. The CDR3 is made up of 15 amino acids. The CDR3 loop reads CASSSWTDFTGELFF.